Reported below is one TCR beta chain. The antigen this receptor binds is unknown. No base-level quality is on record; no much larger clone is a single base apart. The cohort was made up of 650 to 700 healthy bone marrow donors. All cohort members were sampled while nominally healthy, although unrecorded immune exposures were likely present. The donor was CMV seronegative and belonged to the group of 350 to 400 seronegative cohort members. A peripheral blood sample was provided by each donor, and peripheral blood mononuclear cells were used for TCR beta sequencing. Genomic DNA was extracted from the blood cell samples with the Qiagen DNeasy Blood Extraction Kit. The data were obtained in a study of cytomegalovirus exposure and HLA in healthy donors (dated by TCRdb to the late 2010s). Notes on the research overall: An earlier analysis of more than 550 of the donors reported about 280 Gb of sequence data and roughly 120 million unique TCR beta sequences obtained from around 180 million T cells. Roughly 310 gigabases of sequencing data and tens of millions of unique TCR sequences were included in an early release covering 550 to 650 HLA-typed donors. The genetic ancestry cluster associated with self-reported Caucasian donors included 81% of the roughly 360 genotyped donors. The aim of the study was to test whether cataloging public T cell receptors could identify signatures of past pathogen exposure. Using immunosequencing, the study profiled T cell repertoires from 640 or so subjects and related those repertoires to cytomegalovirus serostatus. In addition to the first cohort of roughly 670 subjects, a separate validation cohort of approximately 130 different subjects was used. The study combined high-throughput TCR immunosequencing, statistical association of individual TCRs with disease status, and machine learning to predict cytomegalovirus infection status. To study patterns of TCR occurrence, a later analysis re-analyzed previously published TCR beta repertoires from several hundred donors and added high-resolution HLA genotyping. The later analysis used no new phenotypic data to find candidate immune exposures, relying instead on TCR beta sequences and their occurrence across donors. An earlier analysis of fewer than 700 of the donors applied high-throughput TCR beta sequencing to assess whether each TCR beta V gene segment acted as functional or pseudogenic. Donor age, sex, ethnicity and CMV serostatus were compiled together with the repertoire data. Genome-wide SNP genotypes for about three fifths of the 666 donors were used in a later genetic analysis, which treated that subset as a discovery cohort. Every discovery cohort repertoire had been produced on one sequencing platform. HLA typing included class I and class II loci at four-digit resolution. Typing coverage differed by locus: A, B, C, DRB1 and DQB1 were typed in about 620-640 donors, DQA1 in about 560, DPA1 in some 610, and DPB1 in just under 490. Five DR-DQ haplotypes were handled as single units for association and clustering, since linkage in the cohort was strong. Among around 400 genotyped donors of the cohort, an average of roughly 230,000 unique TCR beta nucleotide sequences was sequenced per donor, of which about 18% were non-productive.

Beyond this particular receptor, the publication reports: In an earlier analysis of 500 to 650 of the donors, most TCR beta V segments appeared in productive rearrangements about 87% or about 30% of the time, broadly matching IMGT annotations. The authors suggested that the approach could potentially be extended to other disease states and immunological phenotypes. The only immune exposure information available for the cohort was CMV serostatus. In this cohort, only TCR beta chains were sequenced, and detectable features were limited by the absence of alpha or paired-chain data. Because HLA typing was unavailable for some donors at each locus, only the typed subset was used in association tests. Presence/absence analyses assumed roughly uniform sequencing depth across donors, an assumption that may not hold. A later analysis found that TCR association rates varied across HLA loci, with DRB1 alleles showing the most associated TCRs and HLA-C alleles the fewest. A later analysis found that HLA-associated TCR beta chains were more clonally expanded and had lower generation probabilities than equally common non-associated chains. Correlated functional status among segregating V segments might be attributable to linkage disequilibrium, but an unknown experimental factor could not be ruled out. The 87-base-pair reads could not distinguish some IMGT-functional V segments, including TRBV6-2 and TRBV6-3, so those segments were excluded. When HLA alleles, especially DR and DQ, strongly co-occurred, attributing TCR associations to individual alleles was difficult. Most TCR sequences were seen in very few donors, while some public TCRs were found in many individuals. A later genetic analysis associated a missense DCLRE1C variant with V-gene and J-gene trimming of TCR beta chains, and an independent cohort replicated the association. The earlier analysis of around 600 of the donors excluded 15 to 20 rarely observed V segments, including chromosome 9 orphons, because counts were too low. The study gave a list of around 170 TCR beta chains associated with cytomegalovirus. Compared with the approximately 700-donor mean, donors in an Asian-associated ancestry cluster had fewer N-insertions in productive TCRs, according to a later genetic analysis. In vitro tests confirmed that a few of the cytomegalovirus-associated TCR beta chains recognize cytomegalovirus antigens. Several of the top co-occurrence clusters appeared to be linked to parvovirus B19, influenza, CMV and Epstein-Barr virus, according to a later analysis. A later analysis found that most CMV-associated TCR beta chains appeared HLA-restricted, with HLA associations seemingly driven largely by CMV exposure. A further reported finding was that TCR beta sequences accurately predicted the HLA-A and HLA-B alleles for most subjects in the first cohort. A cluster of highly shared sequence variants was judged likely to represent a technical artifact of the sequencing pipeline. Cytomegalovirus status was reported to be diagnosed by the classifier with high specificity and sensitivity in both the original and validation cohorts. At a false discovery rate of 0.05, a later analysis linked 15,000 to 20,000 TCR beta sequences to specific HLA alleles.

The CDR3 runs 13 amino acids, cysteine and phenylalanine included. Only the CDR3 part of the read is kept: 39 bases, read in frame from the first base. V has 6 bases trimmed and J has 4 bases trimmed; junction bases matching no gene number 4. The germline V gene (reference sequence) provides CDR1 WNHNN and CDR2 SYGVQD. Libraries were prepared through the immunoSEQ multiplex PCR assay. For the multiplex PCR, a mixture combining 60 forward primers for TCR Vbeta segments and 13 reverse primers for TCR Jbeta segments was used. The CDR3 region of rearranged TCR beta genes was amplified from genomic DNA with a multiplex PCR assay. On the Illumina HiSeq System, the amplified TCR beta libraries were sequenced as 87-base-pair reads. In the source study's methods: Across the 500 to 850 repertoires, a later analysis counted about 81 million unique TCR beta chains, roughly 11 million of which were shared by at least two donors. A nearest-neighbor algorithm error-corrected the raw reads and collapsed the reads into unique sequences, merging closely related sequences to remove PCR and sequencing errors. CDR3 sequences were aligned to IMGT reference sequences to assign V, D and J gene segments. Each retained sequence needed at least a six-nucleotide match to both a V gene segment and a J gene segment. A rearrangement counted as productive if the CDR3 had no stop codons and remained in frame with V and J, and every other rearrangement counted as non-productive. CDR3 was defined by IMGT convention, running from the second conserved V-encoded cysteine to the conserved J-encoded phenylalanine. In an earlier analysis of more than 550 of the donors, sequences lacking an unambiguous match to a single V gene segment were excluded. An earlier analysis of 500 to 700 of the donors classified V segments as functional when productive rearrangements were above 56.7% and as segregating when the standard deviation between donors was above 5%. A statistical classification framework was developed to diagnose cytomegalovirus status using the catalog of TCR beta chain sequences. In a later analysis, TCR nucleotide sequences were compared against IMGT/GENE-DB human TR gene sequences so that V and J genes could be assigned. The TCRdist pipeline was used in a later analysis to assign CDR3 sequences and most-parsimonious VDJ recombination scenarios. In a later analysis, each TCR beta chain was defined by its CDR3 amino acid sequence together with its V-gene family, and reads lacking a unique V-gene family were excluded. A later analysis removed nearly 600 highly shared, low-generation-probability nucleotide sequences to deal with suspected cross-contamination and a sequencing artifact. A later analysis calculated a clonal expansion index for each public chain from normalized within-repertoire ranks of inferred template counts. Generation probabilities in a later analysis came from a VDJ recombination model fitted to out-of-frame rearrangements, and those results were checked against IGoR. Hypergeometric tests were used in a later analysis to score TCR-TCR, TCR-HLA and TCR-CMV co-occurrence, with a repertoire-size bias correction applied to the TCR pairs. In a later analysis, false discovery rates were estimated by permuting HLA or CMV assignments 20 times. A later analysis grouped co-occurring TCRs with DBSCAN, adding TCRdist sequence similarity when clustering within HLA-allele-positive subsets. Repertoires with fewer than 30,000 or more than 120,000 public chains, plus five repertoires with anomalous nucleotide sharing, were excluded from co-occurrence clustering. The clones in this table, taken by TCRdb from immuneACCESS, are in-frame only. Not every clone is retained; where verified, under half of the shortfall comes from an unresolved V gene, and the cause of the rest is unknown. D and trimming were read from the DNA, whereas the V and J calls and clone size are those reported in that table. For this sample there are 110,000 to 150,000 clones; around a tenth appear just once. Together, the top ten hold approximately 1.7% of the sample.

The TCR originated in a middle-aged man in good health and CMV-seronegative. The sequence links TRBV10-1 to TRBJ2-5, with 8 central nucleotides matching TRBD2. The sequenced material came from PBMCs. The nucleotides are TGCGCCAGCAGCCGGGGGGGTGGAGAGACCCAGTACTTC. The encoded protein is CASSRGGGETQYF.